This record looks at one T cell receptor beta chain sequence and its context. This clonotype was detected ten times or more. The specificity of this receptor is unknown. Qualities for individual bases were not recorded, and no much larger clone is one base off. cDNA was synthesized by template-switch 5'RACE using a primer carrying a 10-nucleotide random unique molecular identifier by which each TCR transcript was tagged. Each sequencing run produced over 160 million TCR-beta sequences covering 15-18 subjects. The RNeasy kit was used to extract total RNA. TCR-beta VDJ regions were amplified with primers for the TCR constant region and the 5'RACE anchor, using the KAPA Real-time Library Amplification kit. Sample indexes and Illumina adaptors were added in a first PCR, after which library yield was increased in a second PCR. After Ampure bead purification, the TCR product of roughly 650 bp was size-selected on a 2% E-gel SizeSelection system. Before pooling, library quality was checked on a Bioanalyzer, concentration was measured with Qubit, and libraries were quantified with the Kapa Library Quantification kit. Libraries were sequenced paired-end 2 x 150 bp on an Illumina HiSeq 2500. To increase sequence diversity, about 24-32% phiX was spiked into each library pool. Processing in the source paper ran as follows. The UMI-based MiGEC pipeline processed quality-filtered reads and removed over 85% of raw TCR sequences during error correction. VDJ genes were aligned to IMGT germline references, and each clonotype was defined by a unique CDR3 amino acid sequence together with V-J genes. Clonal expansion, Shannon diversity and CDR3 relatedness were evaluated with VDJtools (CalcPairwiseDistances, ClusterSamples), while phylogenetic trees were built in CLCbio workbench. Expanded clones were defined as having at least 8 unique UMIs, based on coefficient-of-variation modelling across technical triplicates. The public sequencing data were trimmed at Q25 with fastp and processed into clonotypes with MiXCR by TCRdb, which kept only in-frame beta chains. Rows are combined by CDR3 protein, so each entry shows the most common genes and DNA. What appears here as the V and J calls and clone size reflects TCRdb's work, not the paper's. This sample gives roughly 62,000 distinct CDR3 sequences in total; 3.5% to 4.5% of them show up just once. The top ten hold over 2% of the sample.

This specimen comes from a study of neurological immune-mediated disorders (dated by TCRdb to about 2019). For context, the study as a whole: Among the roughly 34 multiple sclerosis patients, relapsing-remitting MS was present in some 31 and secondary progressive MS was present in 3. Using UMI-based sequencing, the study compared peripheral blood TCR-beta repertoires from patients with HTLV-I-associated myelopathy (HAM/TSP), patients with multiple sclerosis, and healthy controls. Alongside PBMC samples, the set of fewer than 110 TCR-beta libraries contained longitudinal samples, technical triplicates, and paired CD4+ and CD8+ T-cell subsets that had been sorted. The cohort comprised 68 subjects: about 15 HAM/TSP patients, 34 multiple sclerosis patients and about 20 healthy controls. The paper's findings and limits, for the study overall: The highest TCR clonal expansion was observed in HAM/TSP patients, whereas the lowest was observed in MS patients, even when compared with healthy controls. No clinical or MRI features were associated with the MS cluster, and the authors said that larger cohorts are needed. No identical CDR3 amino acid sequences were found to be shared among expanded clones across subjects, suggesting that TCR-beta repertoires were private in all groups. In phylogenetic analysis, the repertoires of 18 of 34 MS patients grouped into a cluster of related CDR3 sequences, which suggests a possible signature at the repertoire level.

CDR1 and CDR2, looked up from the germline V gene, are SQVTM and ANQGSEA. V and J are trimmed by 3 bases and 4 bases, and the gene matches miss 10 bases of the junction. The CDR3 runs 15 residues from the cysteine to the phenylalanine. Just CDR3 DNA is preserved here, 45 bases in frame from base 1. Unsorted PBMC libraries were generated from 2 million PBMCs stored in RNAlater at -80 °C until RNA extraction. The multiple sclerosis patients were enrolled in a US clinical protocol that used magnetic resonance imaging to evaluate disease progression. Peripheral blood was subjected to Ficoll-Hypaque density gradient centrifugation to isolate PBMCs, which were then cryopreserved in liquid nitrogen.

The sequence came from a woman aged 50 to 65 with multiple sclerosis. Sequences were obtained from PBMCs. This chain is built from TRBV29-1 and TRBJ1-2; 8 bases in between match TRBD1. The CDR3 loop reads CSVDGADRGAYGYTF. The sequenced DNA is TGCAGCGTTGATGGGGCAGACAGGGGCGCCTATGGCTACACCTTC.